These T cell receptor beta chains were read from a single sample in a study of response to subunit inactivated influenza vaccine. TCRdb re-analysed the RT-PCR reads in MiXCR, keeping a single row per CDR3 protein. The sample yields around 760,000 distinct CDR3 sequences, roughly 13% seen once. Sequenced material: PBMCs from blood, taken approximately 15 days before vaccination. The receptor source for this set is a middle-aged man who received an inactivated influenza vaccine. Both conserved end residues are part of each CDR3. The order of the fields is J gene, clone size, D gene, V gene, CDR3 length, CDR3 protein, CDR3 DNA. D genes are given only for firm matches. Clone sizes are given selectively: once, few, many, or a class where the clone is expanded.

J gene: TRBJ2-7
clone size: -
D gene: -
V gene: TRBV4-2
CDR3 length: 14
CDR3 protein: CASSHPGTSYEQYF
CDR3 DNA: TGTGCCAGCAGCCATCCCGGGACCTCCTACGAGCAGTACTTC

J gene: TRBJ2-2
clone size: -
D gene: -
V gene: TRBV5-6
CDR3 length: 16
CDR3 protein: CASSSSPGGLTGELFF
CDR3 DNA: TGTGCCAGCAGCTCCAGCCCCGGGGGACTCACCGGGGAGCTGTTTTTT

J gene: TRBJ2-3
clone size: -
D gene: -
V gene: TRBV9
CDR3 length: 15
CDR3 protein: CASSLGRTAGDTQYF
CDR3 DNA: TGTGCCAGCAGCCTGGGGCGGACGGCAGGAGATACGCAGTATTTT

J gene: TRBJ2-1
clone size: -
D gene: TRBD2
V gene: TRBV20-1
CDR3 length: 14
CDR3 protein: CSAVTSGRAYEQFF
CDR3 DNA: TGCAGTGCTGTCACTAGCGGGAGGGCCTATGAGCAGTTCTTC

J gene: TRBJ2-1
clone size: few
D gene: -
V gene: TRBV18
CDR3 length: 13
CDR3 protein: CASSPPMAYEQFF
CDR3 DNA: TGTGCCAGCTCACCACCGATGGCGTATGAGCAGTTCTTC

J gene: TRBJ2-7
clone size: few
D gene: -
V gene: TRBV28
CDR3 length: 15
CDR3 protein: CASSSGGGQKDEQYF
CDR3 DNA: TGTGCCAGCAGCTCCGGGGGGGGACAGAAGGACGAGCAGTACTTC

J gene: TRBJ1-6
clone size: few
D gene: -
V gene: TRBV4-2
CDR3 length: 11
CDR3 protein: CASSAFGPLHF
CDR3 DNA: TGTGCCAGCAGCGCTTTTGGGCCCCTCCACTTT

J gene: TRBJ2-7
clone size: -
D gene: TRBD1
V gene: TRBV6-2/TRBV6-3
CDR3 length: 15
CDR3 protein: CAISYLGQGPYEQYF
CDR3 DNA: TGTGCCATCAGTTATTTGGGACAGGGGCCCTACGAGCAGTACTTC

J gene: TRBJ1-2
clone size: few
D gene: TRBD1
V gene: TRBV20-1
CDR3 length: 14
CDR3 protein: CSAVTLTGNYGYTF
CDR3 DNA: TGCAGTGCTGTAACACTGACAGGGAACTATGGCTACACCTTC

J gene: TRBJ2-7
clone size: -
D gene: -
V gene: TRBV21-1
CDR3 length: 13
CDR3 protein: CASSRDAVGEQYF
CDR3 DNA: TGTGCCAGCAGCAGAGACGCGGTCGGGGAGCAGTACTTC

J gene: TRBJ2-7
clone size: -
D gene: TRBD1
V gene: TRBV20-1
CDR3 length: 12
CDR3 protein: CSATGQTYEQYF
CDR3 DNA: TGCAGTGCTACGGGACAGACCTACGAGCAGTACTTC

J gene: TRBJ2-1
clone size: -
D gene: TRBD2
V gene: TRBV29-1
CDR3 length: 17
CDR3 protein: CSVELAGGALIYNEQFF
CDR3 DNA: TGCAGCGTTGAATTGGCGGGAGGGGCCTTAATTTACAATGAGCAGTTCTTC

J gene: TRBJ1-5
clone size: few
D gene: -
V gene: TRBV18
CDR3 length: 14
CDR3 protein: CASSSERGNQPQHF
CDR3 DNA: TGTGCCAGCTCAAGCGAACGGGGAAATCAGCCCCAGCATTTT

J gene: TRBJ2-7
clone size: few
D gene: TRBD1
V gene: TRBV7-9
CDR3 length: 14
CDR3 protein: CASSSRQGDYEQYF
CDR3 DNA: TGTGCCAGCAGCTCCAGACAGGGGGACTACGAGCAGTACTTC

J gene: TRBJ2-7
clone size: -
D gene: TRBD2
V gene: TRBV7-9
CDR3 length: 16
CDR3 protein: CASSLGTSGSKYEQYF
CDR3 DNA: TGTGCCAGCAGCTTAGGGACTAGCGGGAGTAAGTACGAGCAGTACTTC

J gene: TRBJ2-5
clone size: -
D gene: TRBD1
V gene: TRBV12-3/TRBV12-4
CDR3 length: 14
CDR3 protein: CASSLVDREETQYF
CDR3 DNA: TGTGCCAGCAGTTTAGTCGACAGGGAAGAGACCCAGTACTTC

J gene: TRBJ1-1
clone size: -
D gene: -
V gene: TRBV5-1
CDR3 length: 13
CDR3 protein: CASSLETGRLAFF
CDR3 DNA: TGCGCCAGCAGCTTAGAGACAGGAAGATTGGCTTTCTTT

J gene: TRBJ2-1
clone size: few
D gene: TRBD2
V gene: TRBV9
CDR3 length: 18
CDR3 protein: CASSVAPQREGGDNEQFF
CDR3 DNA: TGTGCCAGCAGCGTAGCTCCCCAGCGGGAGGGAGGGGACAATGAGCAGTTCTTC

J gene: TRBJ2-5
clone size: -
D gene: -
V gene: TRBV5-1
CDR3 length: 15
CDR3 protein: CASGLVSNPPETQYF
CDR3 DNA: TGCGCCAGCGGCTTGGTATCCAACCCCCCAGAGACCCAGTACTTC

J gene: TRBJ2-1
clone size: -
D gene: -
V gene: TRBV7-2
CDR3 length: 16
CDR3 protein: CASSLYSGQAYNEQFF
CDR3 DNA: TGTGCCAGCAGCTTATATTCTGGGCAGGCCTACAATGAGCAGTTCTTC

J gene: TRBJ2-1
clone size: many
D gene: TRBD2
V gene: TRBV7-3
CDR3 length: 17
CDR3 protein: CASSLGLYSGPNNEQFF
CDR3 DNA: TGTGCCAGCAGCTTAGGTCTTTATAGCGGGCCTAACAATGAGCAGTTCTTC

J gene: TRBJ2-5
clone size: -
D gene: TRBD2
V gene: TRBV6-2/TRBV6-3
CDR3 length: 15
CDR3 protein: CASSYIERGGETQYF
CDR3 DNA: TGTGCCAGCAGTTACATCGAGCGGGGTGGGGAGACCCAGTACTTC

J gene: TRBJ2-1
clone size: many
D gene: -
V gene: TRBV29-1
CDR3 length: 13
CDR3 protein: CSVDSRAYNEQFF
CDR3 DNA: TGCAGCGTTGACAGCCGGGCCTACAATGAGCAGTTCTTC

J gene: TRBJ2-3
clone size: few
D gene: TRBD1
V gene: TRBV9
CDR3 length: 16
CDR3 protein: CASSTPGQGAGDTQYF
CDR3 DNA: TGTGCCAGCAGCACACCGGGACAGGGGGCGGGAGATACGCAGTATTTT

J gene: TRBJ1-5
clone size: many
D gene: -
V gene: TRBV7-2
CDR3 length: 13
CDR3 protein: CASSSQSNQPQHF
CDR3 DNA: TGTGCCAGCAGCTCCCAAAGCAATCAGCCCCAGCATTTT

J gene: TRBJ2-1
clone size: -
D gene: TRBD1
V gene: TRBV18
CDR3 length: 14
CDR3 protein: CASSPGDRGNEQFF
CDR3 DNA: TGTGCCAGCTCACCAGGAGACAGGGGCAATGAGCAGTTCTTC